Included here is one TCR beta chain sequence, with context. Its antigen is still unknown. Time point described: new active TB diagnosis, blood taken before or within 7 days of starting treatment. Unsorted cryopreserved PBMC were sequenced, averaging approximately 100,000 T cells per clinical donor. The data derive from a study of T cells in tuberculosis. Profiled with immunoSEQ multiplex PCR; TCRdb holds only in-frame clones, not every one. The sample has over 30,000 clones, under 95% seen once; the top ten hold over 10%. General study results and limits: Selection depended on which cryopreserved specimens were available.

Germline CDR1 is SEHNR and CDR2 is FQNEAQ (reference sequence). V lost 2 bases to trimming and J lost 5 bases, with 15 bases between them. The CDR3 loop spans 15 amino acids. The sample consisted of PBMCs, taken at tuberculosis diagnosis. The chain recombines TRBV7-9 with TRBJ1-1, with unresolved D. The sequence derives from an adult with tuberculosis. The CDR3 DNA reads TGTGCCAGCAGCTTACTGTATGGGGAGATGACTGAAGCTTTCTTT. Encoded protein: CASSLLYGEMTEAFF.